This T cell receptor beta chain derives from a study of blood T cell repertoires in COVID-19. The CDR3 spans 12 residues. V lost 9 bases and J 0 bases, leaving 6 bases between the germline ends. Germline V gives CDR1 MNHEY, CDR2 SVGAGI. Per the authors' pipeline: Amplification of reference gene primers was used by the study to estimate nucleated cell counts. Repertoires were generated with immunoSEQ multiplex PCR, while TCRdb's copy carries only in-frame clones and drops some. V and J calls and clone size are given by that table; D and trimming were obtained from the DNA. Of roughly 370,000 clones in the sample, around 87% are singletons; the top ten hold roughly 10%. In its sample, this clone was seen once.

The sample comprised PBMCs or T cells enriched from blood (not recorded which). The gene calls are TRBV6-5 and TRBJ1-3; D unclear. This sequence was found in a woman in her forties or fifties who had recovered from COVID-19. CDR3 DNA: TGTGCCAGTGGCCACTCTGGAAACACCATATATTTT. Translating gives CASGHSGNTIYF.